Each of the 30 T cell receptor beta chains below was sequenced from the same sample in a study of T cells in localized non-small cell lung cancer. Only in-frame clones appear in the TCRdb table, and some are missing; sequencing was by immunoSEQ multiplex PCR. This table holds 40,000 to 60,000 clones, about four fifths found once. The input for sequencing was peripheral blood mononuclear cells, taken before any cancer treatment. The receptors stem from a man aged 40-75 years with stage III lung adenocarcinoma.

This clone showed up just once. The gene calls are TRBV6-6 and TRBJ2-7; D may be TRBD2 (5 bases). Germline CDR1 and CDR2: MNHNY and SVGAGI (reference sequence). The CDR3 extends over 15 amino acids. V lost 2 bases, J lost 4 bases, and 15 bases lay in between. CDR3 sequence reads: CASSYVPGYGYEQYF. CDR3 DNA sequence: TGTGCCAGCAGTTACGTCCCGGGGTACGGATACGAGCAGTACTTC.

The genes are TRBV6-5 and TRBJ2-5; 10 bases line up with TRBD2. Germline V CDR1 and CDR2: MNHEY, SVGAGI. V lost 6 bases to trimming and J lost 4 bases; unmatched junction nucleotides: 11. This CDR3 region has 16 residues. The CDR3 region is CASSYSGGAFGETQYF. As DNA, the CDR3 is TGTGCCAGCAGCTACAGCGGGGGGGCCTTTGGAGAGACCCAGTACTTC.

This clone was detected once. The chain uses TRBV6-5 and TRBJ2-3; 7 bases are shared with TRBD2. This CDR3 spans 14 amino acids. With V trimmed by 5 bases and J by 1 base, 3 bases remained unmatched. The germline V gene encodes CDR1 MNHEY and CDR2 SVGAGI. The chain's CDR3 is CASSRSGGTDTQYF. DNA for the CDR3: TGTGCCAGCAGTCGGAGCGGGGGCACAGATACGCAGTATTTT.

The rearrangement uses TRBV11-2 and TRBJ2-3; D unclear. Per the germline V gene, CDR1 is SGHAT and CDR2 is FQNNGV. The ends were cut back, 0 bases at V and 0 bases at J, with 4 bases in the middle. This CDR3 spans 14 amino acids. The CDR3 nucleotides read TGTGCCAGCAGCTTAGAAGTGAGCACAGATACGCAGTATTTT. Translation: CASSLEVSTDTQYF.

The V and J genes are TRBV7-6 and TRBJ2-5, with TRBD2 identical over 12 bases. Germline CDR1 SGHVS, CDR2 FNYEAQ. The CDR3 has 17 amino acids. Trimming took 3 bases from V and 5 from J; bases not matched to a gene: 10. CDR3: CASSLGASGGASETQYF. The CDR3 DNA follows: TGTGCCAGCAGCTTGGGCGCTAGCGGGGGGGCCAGTGAGACCCAGTACTTC. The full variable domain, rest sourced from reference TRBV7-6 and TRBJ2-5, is GAGVSQSPRYKVTKRGQDVALRCDPISGHVSLYWYRQALGQGPEFLTYFNYEAQQDKSGLPNDRFSAERPEGSISTLTIQRTEQRDSAMYRCASSLGASGGASETQYFGPGTRLLVL.

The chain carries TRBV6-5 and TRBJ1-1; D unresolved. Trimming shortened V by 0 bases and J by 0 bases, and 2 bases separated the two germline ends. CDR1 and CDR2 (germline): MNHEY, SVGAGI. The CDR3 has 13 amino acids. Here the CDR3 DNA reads TGTGCCAGCAGTTACTCAATGAACACTGAAGCTTTCTTT. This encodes CASSYSMNTEAFF.

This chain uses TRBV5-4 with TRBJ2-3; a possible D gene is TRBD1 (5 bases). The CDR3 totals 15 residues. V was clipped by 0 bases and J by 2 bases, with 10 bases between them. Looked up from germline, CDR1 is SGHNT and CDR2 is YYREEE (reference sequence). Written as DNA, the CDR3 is TGTGCCAGCAGCTTGGCGGCAGGGCTCACAGATACGCAGTATTTT. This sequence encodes CASSLAAGLTDTQYF.

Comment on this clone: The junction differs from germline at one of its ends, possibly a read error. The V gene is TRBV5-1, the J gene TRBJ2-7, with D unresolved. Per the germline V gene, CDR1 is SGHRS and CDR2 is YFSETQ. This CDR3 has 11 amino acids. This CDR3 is CASSLRYEQYF. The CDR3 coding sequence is TGTGCCAGCAGCTTGAGATACGAGCAGTACTTC.

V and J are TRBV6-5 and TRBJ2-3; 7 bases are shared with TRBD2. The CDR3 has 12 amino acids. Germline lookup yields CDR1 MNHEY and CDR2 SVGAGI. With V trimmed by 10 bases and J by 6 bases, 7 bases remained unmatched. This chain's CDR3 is CATGVGGDTQYF. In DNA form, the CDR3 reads TGTGCCACGGGCGTCGGGGGGGATACGCAGTATTTT.

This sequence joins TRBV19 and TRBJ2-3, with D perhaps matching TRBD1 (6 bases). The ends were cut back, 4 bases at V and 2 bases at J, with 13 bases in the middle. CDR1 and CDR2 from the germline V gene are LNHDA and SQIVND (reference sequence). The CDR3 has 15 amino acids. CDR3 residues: CASSRDRLYTDTQYF. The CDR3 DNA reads TGTGCCAGTAGTAGAGACAGGCTATACACAGATACGCAGTATTTT.

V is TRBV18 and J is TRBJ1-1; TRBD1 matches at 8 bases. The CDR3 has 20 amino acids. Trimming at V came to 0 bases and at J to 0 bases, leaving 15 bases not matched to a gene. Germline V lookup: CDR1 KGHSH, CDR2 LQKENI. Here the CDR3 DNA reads TGTGCCAGCTCACCACCGAATGCCAGGGGGCGAGAGTCGATGAACACTGAAGCTTTCTTT. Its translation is CASSPPNARGRESMNTEAFF.

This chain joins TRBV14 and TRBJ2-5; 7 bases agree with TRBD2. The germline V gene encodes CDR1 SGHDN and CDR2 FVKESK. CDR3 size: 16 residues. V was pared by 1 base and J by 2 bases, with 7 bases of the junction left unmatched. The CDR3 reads CASSQGSLALQETQYF. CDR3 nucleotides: TGTGCCAGCAGCCAAGGCTCACTAGCGTTACAAGAGACCCAGTACTTC.

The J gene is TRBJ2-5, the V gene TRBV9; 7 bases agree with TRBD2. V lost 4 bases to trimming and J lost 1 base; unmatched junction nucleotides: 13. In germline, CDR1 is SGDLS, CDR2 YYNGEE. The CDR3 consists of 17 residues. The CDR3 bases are TGTGCCAGCAGCCCCGGGGAAGCGGGGAGCCTCCAAGAGACCCAGTACTTC. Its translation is CASSPGEAGSLQETQYF.

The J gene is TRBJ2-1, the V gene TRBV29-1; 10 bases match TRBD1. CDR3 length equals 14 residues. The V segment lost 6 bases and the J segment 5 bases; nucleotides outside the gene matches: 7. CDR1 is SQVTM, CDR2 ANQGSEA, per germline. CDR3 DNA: TGCAGCGTCTGTGACGGGACAGGGGACAATGAGCAGTTCTTC. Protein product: CSVCDGTGDNEQFF.

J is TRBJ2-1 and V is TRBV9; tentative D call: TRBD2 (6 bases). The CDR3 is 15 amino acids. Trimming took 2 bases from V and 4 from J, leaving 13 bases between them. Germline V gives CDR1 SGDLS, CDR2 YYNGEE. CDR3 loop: CASSVIAAQYNEQFF. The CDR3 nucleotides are TGTGCCAGCAGCGTCATAGCGGCGCAATACAATGAGCAGTTCTTC. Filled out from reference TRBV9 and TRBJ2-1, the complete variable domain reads DSGVTQTPKHLITATGQRVTLRCSPRSGDLSVYWYQQSLDQGLQFLIQYYNGEERAKGNILERFSAQQFPDLHSELNLSSLELGDSALYFCASSVIAAQYNEQFFGPGTRLTVL.

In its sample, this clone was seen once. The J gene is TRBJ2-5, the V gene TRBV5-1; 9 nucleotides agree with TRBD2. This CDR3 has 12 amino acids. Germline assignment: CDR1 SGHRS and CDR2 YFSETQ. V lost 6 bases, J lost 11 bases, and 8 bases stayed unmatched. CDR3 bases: TGCGCCAGCACCGAACCGAGCGGGGGGCAGTACTTC. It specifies CASTEPSGGQYF.

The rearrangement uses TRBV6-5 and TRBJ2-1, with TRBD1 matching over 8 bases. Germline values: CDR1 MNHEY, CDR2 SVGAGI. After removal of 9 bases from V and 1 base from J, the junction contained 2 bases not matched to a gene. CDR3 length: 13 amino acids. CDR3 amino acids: CASTGGSYNEQFF. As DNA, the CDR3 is TGTGCCAGTACAGGGGGATCCTACAATGAGCAGTTCTTC.

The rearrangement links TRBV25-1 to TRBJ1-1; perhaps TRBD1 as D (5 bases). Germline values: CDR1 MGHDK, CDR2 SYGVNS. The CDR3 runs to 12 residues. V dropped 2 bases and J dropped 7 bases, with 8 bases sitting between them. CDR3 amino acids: CASSEQGLEAFF. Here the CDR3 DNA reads TGTGCCAGCAGTGAACAGGGACTTGAAGCTTTCTTT.

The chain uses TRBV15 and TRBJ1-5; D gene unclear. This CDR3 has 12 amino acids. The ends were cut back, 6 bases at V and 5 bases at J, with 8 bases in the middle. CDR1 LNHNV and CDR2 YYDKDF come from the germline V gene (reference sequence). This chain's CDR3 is CATRAGDQPQHF. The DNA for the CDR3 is TGTGCCACCAGGGCAGGAGATCAGCCCCAGCATTTT.

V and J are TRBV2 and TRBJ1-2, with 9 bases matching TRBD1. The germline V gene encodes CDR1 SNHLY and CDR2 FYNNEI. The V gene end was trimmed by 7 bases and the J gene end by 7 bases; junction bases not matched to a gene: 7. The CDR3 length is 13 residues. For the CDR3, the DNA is TGTGCCAGCACCCCACAGGGGGCGCGTGGCTACACCTTC. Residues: CASTPQGARGYTF.

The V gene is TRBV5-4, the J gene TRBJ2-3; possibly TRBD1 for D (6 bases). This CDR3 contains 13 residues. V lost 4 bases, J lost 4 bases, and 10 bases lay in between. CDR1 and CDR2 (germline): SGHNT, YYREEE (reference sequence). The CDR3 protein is CASSDPGADTQYF. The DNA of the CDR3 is TGTGCCAGCAGCGATCCAGGGGCAGATACGCAGTATTTT.

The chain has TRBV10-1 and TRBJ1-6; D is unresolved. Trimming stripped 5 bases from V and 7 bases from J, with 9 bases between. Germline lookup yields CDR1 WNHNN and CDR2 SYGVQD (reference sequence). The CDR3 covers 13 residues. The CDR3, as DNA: TGCGCCAGCAGTCCTGACTGGAATTCACCCCTCCACTTT. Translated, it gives CASSPDWNSPLHF.

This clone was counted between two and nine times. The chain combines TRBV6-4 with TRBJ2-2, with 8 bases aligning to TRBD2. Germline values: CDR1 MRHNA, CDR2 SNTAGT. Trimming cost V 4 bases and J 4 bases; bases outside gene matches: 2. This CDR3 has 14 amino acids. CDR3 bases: TGTGCCAGCAGTGCGGGGGGGCCCACCGGGGAGCTGTTTTTT. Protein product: CASSAGGPTGELFF.

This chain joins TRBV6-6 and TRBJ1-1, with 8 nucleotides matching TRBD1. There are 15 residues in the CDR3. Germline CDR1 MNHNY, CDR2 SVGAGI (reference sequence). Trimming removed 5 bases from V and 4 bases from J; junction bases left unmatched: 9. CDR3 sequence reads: CASSARTGWGTEAFF. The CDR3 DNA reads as TGTGCCAGCAGTGCGCGGACAGGGTGGGGCACTGAAGCTTTCTTT.

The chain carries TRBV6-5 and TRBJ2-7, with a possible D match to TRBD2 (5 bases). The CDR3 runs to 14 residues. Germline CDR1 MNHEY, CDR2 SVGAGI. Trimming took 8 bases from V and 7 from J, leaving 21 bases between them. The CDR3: CASHSQALTGEQYF. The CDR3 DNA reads TGTGCCAGCCACAGCCAGGCCCTAACGGGGGAGCAGTACTTC.

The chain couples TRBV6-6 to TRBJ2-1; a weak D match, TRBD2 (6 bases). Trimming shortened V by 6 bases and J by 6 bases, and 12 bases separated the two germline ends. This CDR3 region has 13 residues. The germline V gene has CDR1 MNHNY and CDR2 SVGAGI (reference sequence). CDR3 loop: CASSPRDFNEQFF. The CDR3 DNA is TGTGCCAGCAGCCCGAGGGACTTCAATGAGCAGTTCTTC.

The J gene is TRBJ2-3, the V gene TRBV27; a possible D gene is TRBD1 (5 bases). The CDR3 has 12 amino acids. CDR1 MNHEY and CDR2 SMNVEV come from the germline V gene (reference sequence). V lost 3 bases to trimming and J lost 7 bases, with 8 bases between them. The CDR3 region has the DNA TGTGCCAGCAGTTTTCAGGGATATACGCAGTATTTT. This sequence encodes CASSFQGYTQYF.

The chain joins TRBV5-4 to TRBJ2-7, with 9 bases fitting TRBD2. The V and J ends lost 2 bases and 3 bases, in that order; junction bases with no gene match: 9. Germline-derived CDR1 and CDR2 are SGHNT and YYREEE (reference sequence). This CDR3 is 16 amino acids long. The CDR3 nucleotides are TGTGCCAGCAGCTTTGGCGCGGGGGGGCAAGGCTACGAGCAGTACTTC. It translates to CASSFGAGGQGYEQYF.

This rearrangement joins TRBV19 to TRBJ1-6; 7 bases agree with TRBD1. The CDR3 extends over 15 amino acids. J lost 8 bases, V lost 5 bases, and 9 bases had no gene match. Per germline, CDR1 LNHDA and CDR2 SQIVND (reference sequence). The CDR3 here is CASSPLDRDHSPLHF. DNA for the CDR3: TGTGCCAGTAGTCCCTTAGACAGGGACCATTCACCCCTCCACTTT.

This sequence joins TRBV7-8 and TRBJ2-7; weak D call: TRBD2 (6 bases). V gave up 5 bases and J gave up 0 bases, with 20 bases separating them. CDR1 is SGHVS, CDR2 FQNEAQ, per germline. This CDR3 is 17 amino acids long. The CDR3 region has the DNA TGTGCCAGCAGCCCTCGCGGAGAAGCTAGCGTCTCCTACGAGCAGTACTTC. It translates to CASSPRGEASVSYEQYF.